This T cell receptor (beta chain) emerged from a study of blood T cell repertoires in COVID-19. Overall study: PBMCs, B-cell-depleted T cells, or T cells provided the cDNA or gDNA that made up the material.

Ages ranged from roughly 18 to 95 years, with residence in around 24 US areas. All exposed participants met a person with COVID-19 within 2 weeks before entering the study. This CDR3 has 13 residues. Germline lookup yields CDR1 GTSNPN and CDR2 SVGIG (reference sequence). The V end was cut by 0 bases, the J end by 8 bases, with 13 bases between. The repertoire was sequenced with immunoSEQ multiplex PCR; TCRdb's copy has only in-frame clones and lacks some. Of about 370,000 clones listed, about 89% are singletons. The sequenced sample was PBMCs or T cells enriched from blood (not recorded which). The V call is TRBV30, the J call TRBJ1-2, with unresolved D. The clonotype comes from a middle-aged woman who had been exposed to COVID-19. The CDR3 loop is CAWSVLGSRGYTF. The CDR3 coding sequence is TGTGCCTGGAGTGTATTGGGTTCGAGGGGCTACACCTTC.